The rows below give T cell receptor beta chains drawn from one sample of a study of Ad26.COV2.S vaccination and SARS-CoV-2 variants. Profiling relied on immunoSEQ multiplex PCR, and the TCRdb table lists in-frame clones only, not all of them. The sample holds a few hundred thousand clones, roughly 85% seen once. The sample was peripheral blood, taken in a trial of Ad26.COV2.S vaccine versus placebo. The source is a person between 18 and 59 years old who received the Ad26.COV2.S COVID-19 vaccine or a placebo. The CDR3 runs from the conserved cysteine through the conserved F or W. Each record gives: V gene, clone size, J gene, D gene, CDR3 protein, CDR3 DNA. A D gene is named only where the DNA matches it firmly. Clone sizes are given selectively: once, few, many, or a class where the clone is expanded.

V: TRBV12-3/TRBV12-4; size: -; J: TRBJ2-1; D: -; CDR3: CASSFRRLRQFF; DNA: TGTGCCAGCAGTTTCAGGCGCCTGAGGCAGTTCTTC
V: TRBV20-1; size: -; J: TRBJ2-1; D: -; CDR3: CSASTPSGSSYNEQFF; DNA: TGCAGTGCTAGTACCCCCTCGGGGTCTTCCTACAATGAGCAGTTCTTC
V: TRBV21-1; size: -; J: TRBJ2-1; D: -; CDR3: CASSGRGLAGGRPYNEQFF; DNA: TGTGCCAGCAGCGGCCGGGGACTAGCGGGAGGTCGACCTTACAATGAGCAGTTCTTC
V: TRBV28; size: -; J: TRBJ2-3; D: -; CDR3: CASSSGAEGTDTQYF; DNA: TGTGCCAGCAGCTCCGGAGCGGAGGGCACAGATACGCAGTATTTT
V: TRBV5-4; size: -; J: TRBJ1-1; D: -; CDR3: CASSHATEAFF; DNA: TGTGCCAGCAGCCATGCCACTGAAGCTTTCTTT
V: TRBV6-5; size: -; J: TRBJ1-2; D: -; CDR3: CASSRAGAWGYTF; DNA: TGTGCCAGCAGCAGAGCAGGCGCCTGGGGCTACACCTTC
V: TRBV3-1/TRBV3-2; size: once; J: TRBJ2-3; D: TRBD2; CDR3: CASSHPRLAGADTQYF; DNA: TGTGCCAGCAGCCATCCCCGACTAGCGGGAGCAGATACGCAGTATTTT
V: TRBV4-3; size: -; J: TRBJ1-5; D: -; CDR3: CASSQGIRDQPQHF; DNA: TGCGCCAGCAGCCAAGGTATAAGGGATCAGCCCCAGCATTTT
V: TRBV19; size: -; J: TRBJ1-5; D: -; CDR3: CASNIRPQPQHF; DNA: TGTGCCAGCAACATACGGCCCCAGCCCCAGCATTTT
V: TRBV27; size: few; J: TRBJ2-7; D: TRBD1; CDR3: CASSLDRSTDYEQYF; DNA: TGTGCCAGCAGTTTGGACAGGTCTACGGACTACGAGCAGTACTTC
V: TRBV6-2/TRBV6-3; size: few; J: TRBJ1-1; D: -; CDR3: CASSTGGSEAFF; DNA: TGTGCCAGCAGTACTGGGGGGTCTGAAGCTTTCTTT
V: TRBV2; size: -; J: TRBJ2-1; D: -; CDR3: CAGELSGYNEQFF; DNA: TGTGCCGGAGAGTTGAGCGGCTACAATGAGCAGTTCTTC